This entry is about one TCR beta chain. Clones were read by immunoSEQ multiplex PCR, and TCRdb kept only the in-frame ones, dropping some. This table holds about 330,000 clones, over 75% found once. This specimen belongs to a study of blood T cell repertoires in COVID-19. Study summary: T cells, B-cell-depleted T cells, or PBMCs supplied cDNA or gDNA.

This CDR3 has 14 amino acids. Germline assignment: CDR1 SGHRS and CDR2 YFSETQ. V gave up 0 bases and J gave up 8 bases, with 13 bases separating them. This sequence originates from a young man who had recovered from COVID-19. Sequencing was performed on PBMCs or T cells enriched from blood (not recorded which). J is TRBJ2-3 and V is TRBV5-1; D uncertain. CDR3 bases: TGCGCCAGCAGCTTGGTGGGCCCTAAAGTTACGCAGTATTTT. It is translated as CASSLVGPKVTQYF.